The clone carrying this T cell receptor beta chain has just one count. The protocol was immunoSEQ multiplex PCR, while the TCRdb copy is restricted to in-frame clones and leaves out a portion. The profile covers 75,000 to 95,000 clones, with 80% to 90% appearing a single time and roughly 15% taken by the ten largest. This specimen comes from a study of siplizumab effects on memory and regulatory T cells. Sequenced sample: CD4+ T cells sorted from blood. The TCR originated in a human donor in good health.

DNA for the CDR3: TGTGCCAGCAGTTCCCCCAAAGGAGCTGAGCAGTTCTTC. It specifies CASSSPKGAEQFF. This chain links TRBV28 with TRBJ2-1; D uncertain. Between the trimmed V and J ends, which lost 4 bases and 9 bases, there was a span of 13 bases. From germline, CDR1 is MDHEN and CDR2 SYDVKM. The length of the CDR3 is 13 residues.